These 19 T cell receptor beta chains originate from one sample sequenced in a study of cytomegalovirus exposure and HLA in healthy donors. The PCR used 60 Vbeta and 13 Jbeta primers. Profiled with immunoSEQ multiplex PCR; TCRdb holds only in-frame clones, not every one. Among 60,000 or so clones listed, around 68% were seen once. Sample: PBMCs. The receptors here all came from a man aged 50 or older in good health and CMV-seropositive.

The V and J genes are TRBV7-9 and TRBJ1-5, with a tentative D call TRBD1 (6 bases). CDR3 length: 15 amino acids. Germline V gene data show CDR1 as SEHNR and CDR2 as FQNEAQ (reference sequence). The V gene lost 3 bases and the J gene lost 7 bases, with 16 bases spanning the gap. This CDR3 is CASSFSGAGEQPQHF. CDR3 DNA sequence: TGTGCCAGCAGCTTTTCGGGGGCGGGGGAACAGCCCCAGCATTTT.

This clone was seen many times. The chain has TRBV10-3 and TRBJ2-1, with 11 bases identical to TRBD2. CDR3 length equals 15 residues. The germline gives CDR1 ENHRY, CDR2 SYGVKD. The V and J ends lost 2 bases and 7 bases, in that order; junction bases with no gene match: 4. The CDR3 coding sequence is TGTGCCATCAGTGAGGGGCCTAGCGGGGGGAATGAGCAGTTCTTC. The encoded protein is CAISEGPSGGNEQFF.

The chain recombines TRBV6-5 with TRBJ1-2, with 9 bases fitting TRBD1. Germline CDR1 MNHEY, CDR2 SVGAGI. With V trimmed by 6 bases and J by 1 base, 6 bases remained unmatched. The CDR3 is 15 amino acids. The CDR3, as DNA: TGTGCCAGCAGGCTGGGACAGGGATTTAACTATGGCTACACCTTC. As protein: CASRLGQGFNYGYTF.

The CDR3 DNA is TGTGCCAGCAGCCTCTACCACCGGGACAGGGTCGATGAGCAGTTCTTC. It specifies CASSLYHRDRVDEQFF. This rearrangement joins TRBV2 to TRBJ2-1; 9 bases line up with TRBD1. V trimming: 6 bases; J trimming: 8 bases; junction bases outside the gene matches: 14. Germline lookup yields CDR1 SNHLY and CDR2 FYNNEI. This CDR3 spans 16 amino acids. Using reference TRBV2 and TRBJ2-1 for the parts outside the CDR3, the full variable domain is EPEVTQTPSHQVTQMGQEVILRCVPISNHLYFYWYRQILGQKVEFLVSFYNNEISEKSEIFDDQFSVERPDGSNFTLKIRSTKLEDSAMYFCASSLYHRDRVDEQFFGPGTRLTVL.

The CDR3 DNA reads as TGTGCCAGCAGCTGGGGGGGTAGGGACGATGGCTACACCTTC. Protein: CASSWGGRDDGYTF. V gene TRBV5-4 combines with J gene TRBJ1-2; D is perhaps TRBD1 (5 bases). Germline V gene lookup returns CDR1 SGHNT and CDR2 YYREEE (reference sequence). The CDR3 has 14 residues. V was pared by 3 bases and J by 6 bases, with 15 bases between.

About this clone: The final CDR3 position lacks the conserved phenylalanine or tryptophan, pointing to a likely read error. The chain employs TRBV7-9 and TRBJ1-4; 8 nucleotides match TRBD1. Trimming at V came to 5 bases and at J to 1 base, leaving 6 bases not matched to a gene. The CDR3 extends over 16 amino acids. The germline V gene encodes CDR1 SEHNR and CDR2 FQNEAQ (reference sequence). DNA of the CDR3: TGTGCCAGCAGCAGAGGACAGGGAATAACTAATGAAAAACTGTTTGTT. Translation gives CASSRGQGITNEKLFV.

This chain joins TRBV7-6 and TRBJ2-3, with D maybe TRBD1 (10 bases). Per germline, CDR1 SGHVS and CDR2 FNYEAQ. Trimming cost V 1 base and J 2 bases, with 25 bases left between them. The CDR3 covers 20 residues. The CDR3 region is CASSLEGTGASGGFTDTQYF. As DNA, the CDR3 is TGTGCCAGCAGCTTAGAAGGGACAGGGGCCAGCGGGGGGTTCACAGATACGCAGTATTTT. The full variable domain, completed using reference TRBV7-6 and TRBJ2-3, is GAGVSQSPRYKVTKRGQDVALRCDPISGHVSLYWYRQALGQGPEFLTYFNYEAQQDKSGLPNDRFSAERPEGSISTLTIQRTEQRDSAMYRCASSLEGTGASGGFTDTQYFGPGTRLTVL.

The chain uses TRBV5-1 and TRBJ2-1; 10 bases match TRBD2. V shed 0 bases, J shed 7 bases, and the junction held 4 bases outside the gene matches. Germline V gene data show CDR1 as SGHRS and CDR2 as YFSETQ. The CDR3 spans 15 residues. CDR3 coding DNA: TGCGCCAGCAGCTTGGTTAGCGGGGGGTTAAATGAGCAGTTCTTC. This gives the protein CASSLVSGGLNEQFF.

V and J are TRBV5-1 and TRBJ2-5, with 12 positions matching TRBD2. Germline V gene data show CDR1 as SGHRS and CDR2 as YFSETQ. The CDR3 consists of 18 residues. V was clipped by 4 bases and J by 2 bases; unmatched bases: 12. CDR3 in amino acids: CASSDGRAGTSGQETQYF. The CDR3 DNA follows: TGCGCCAGCAGCGATGGCAGGGCGGGGACTAGCGGGCAAGAGACCCAGTACTTC.

The CDR3 sequence is CASSQGRTEAFF. CDR3 DNA sequence: TGCGCCAGCAGCCAGGGTCGCACTGAAGCTTTCTTT. V usage is TRBV5-1 and J usage is TRBJ1-1; a possible D gene is TRBD1 (5 bases). V was trimmed by 4 bases and J by 4 bases, leaving 8 bases between them. Germline CDR1 and CDR2: SGHRS and YFSETQ. CDR3 length: 12 residues.

The V call is TRBV7-2, the J call TRBJ2-7; a possible D gene is TRBD2 (6 bases). Germline V gene lookup returns CDR1 SGHTA and CDR2 FQGNSA. The V gene lost 2 bases and the J gene lost 2 bases, with 13 bases spanning the gap. The CDR3 length is 15 residues. The CDR3 reads CASSLSVSGTYEQYF. The CDR3 region has the DNA TGTGCCAGCAGCTTAAGTGTTAGCGGAACCTACGAGCAGTACTTC.

This clone turned up a few times. The chain uses TRBV6-1 and TRBJ1-4; D is perhaps TRBD1 (5 bases). Germline CDR1 MNHNS, CDR2 SASEGT. V was pared by 10 bases and J by 7 bases, with 19 bases between. This CDR3 spans 14 amino acids. CDR3 DNA: TGTGCCACCACCCTGCGGGGGATGAGTGAAAAACTGTTTTTT. Amino acids: CATTLRGMSEKLFF.

The chain couples TRBV5-4 to TRBJ1-3; D possibly corresponds to TRBD1 (6 bases). The CDR3 is made up of 15 amino acids. Trimming stripped 3 bases from V and 7 bases from J, with 17 bases between. CDR1 SGHNT and CDR2 YYREEE come from the germline V gene (reference sequence). The CDR3 region is CASSSPGHQGNTIYF. The CDR3 DNA reads TGTGCCAGCAGCTCGCCGGGACACCAAGGGAACACCATATATTTT.

This chain uses TRBV2 with TRBJ1-5, with 7 bases lining up with TRBD1. The CDR3 is made up of 14 amino acids. J gave up 3 bases and V 5 bases, and 4 bases lay outside the gene matches. Germline assignment: CDR1 SNHLY and CDR2 FYNNEI. The CDR3 DNA sequence: TGTGCCAGCAGTCCTGGACAGGCCAATCAGCCCCAGCATTTT. Protein product: CASSPGQANQPQHF.

CDR3 residues: CASSPGGSRIGYTF. The CDR3 bases are TGTGCCAGCAGTCCCGGGGGTTCGAGGATCGGCTACACCTTC. J is TRBJ1-2 and V is TRBV7-8; TRBD1 might be the D (5 bases). From germline, CDR1 is SGHVS and CDR2 FQNEAQ. V was cut by 6 bases and J by 8 bases, with 19 bases left in between. The length of the CDR3 is 14 residues.

V and J are TRBV10-3 and TRBJ1-5; 9 bases are a match to TRBD1. The V segment lost 2 bases and the J segment 5 bases; nucleotides outside the gene matches: 16. There are 19 residues in the CDR3. Germline assignment: CDR1 ENHRY and CDR2 SYGVKD. In DNA, the CDR3 is TGTGCCATCAGTGAGACCAAAGTAACAGGGGGCGCGATTTATCAGCCCCAGCATTTT. It translates to CAISETKVTGGAIYQPQHF.

This chain joins TRBV4-3 and TRBJ1-2; weak D call: TRBD1 (5 bases). CDR1 LGHNA and CDR2 YSLEER come from the germline V gene. The CDR3 consists of 16 residues. V lost 0 bases and J 0 bases, leaving 11 bases between the germline ends. CDR3 region: CASSQDQGRSNYGYTF. The CDR3 coding sequence is TGCGCCAGCAGCCAAGATCAGGGTCGTTCTAACTATGGCTACACCTTC.

The chain uses TRBV27 and TRBJ1-2; 10 nucleotides line up with TRBD1. The germline CDR1 and CDR2 sequences are MNHEY and SMNVEV (reference sequence). The CDR3 has 13 amino acids. V lost 6 bases and J lost 7; bases outside the gene matches: 5. The CDR3 here is CASRRQGAGGYTF. The CDR3 bases are TGTGCCAGCAGGAGACAGGGGGCGGGTGGCTACACCTTC.

The genes are TRBV7-9 and TRBJ1-1, with TRBD1 identical over 7 bases. Trimming at V came to 1 base and at J to 1 base, leaving 3 bases not matched to a gene. There are 15 residues in the CDR3. Germline V gene data show CDR1 as SEHNR and CDR2 as FQNEAQ (reference sequence). DNA for the CDR3: TGTGCCAGCAGCTTAGAAGGGACAGCGAACACTGAAGCTTTCTTT. It yields the protein CASSLEGTANTEAFF.